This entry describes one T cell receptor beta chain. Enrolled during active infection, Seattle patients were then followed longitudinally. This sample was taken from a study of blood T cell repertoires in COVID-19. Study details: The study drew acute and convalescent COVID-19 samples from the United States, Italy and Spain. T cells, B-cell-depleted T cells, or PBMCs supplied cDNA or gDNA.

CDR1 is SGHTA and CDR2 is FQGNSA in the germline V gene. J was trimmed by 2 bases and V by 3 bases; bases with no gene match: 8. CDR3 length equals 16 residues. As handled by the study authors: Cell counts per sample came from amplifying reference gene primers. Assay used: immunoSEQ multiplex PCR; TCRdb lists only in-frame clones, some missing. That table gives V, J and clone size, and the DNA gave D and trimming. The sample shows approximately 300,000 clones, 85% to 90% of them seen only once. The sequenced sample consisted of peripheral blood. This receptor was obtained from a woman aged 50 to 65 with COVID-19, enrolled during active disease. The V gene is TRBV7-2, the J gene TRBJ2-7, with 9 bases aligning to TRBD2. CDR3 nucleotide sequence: TGTGCCAGCAGCTTCTCTAGCGGGAAGGGCACCTACGAGCAGTACTTC. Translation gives CASSFSSGKGTYEQYF.